The clone carrying this TCR beta chain was detected many times. Sequencing was performed with immunoSEQ multiplex PCR; in TCRdb, only in-frame clones are kept and a portion is missing. The sample yields 110,000 or so clones, approximately 82% seen once. The data were taken from a study of control samples from healthy donors and cancer patients. This TCR was sampled from a man younger than 35 in good health. Input material: blood.

This CDR3 reads CASSPDRDRRYGYTF. The CDR3 nucleotides are TGCGCCAGCAGCCCCGACCGGGACAGACGATATGGCTACACCTTC. The genes are TRBV5-1 and TRBJ1-2; TRBD1 agrees at 7 bases. Germline-derived CDR1 and CDR2 are SGHRS and YFSETQ. The junction had 11 bases not matched to a gene; V was cut back by 4 bases and J by 5 bases. The CDR3 spans 15 residues.